The sequence of this TCR beta chain was determined in a study of identifying expanded T cells in peripheral blood. Study results and limitations: Roughly two-week clone count variance significantly increased as total template count grew. Approximately 1.1 clones differed between technical replicates, versus about 17 and 20 over time.

The CDR3 is 14 amino acids. The V gene lost 5 bases and the J gene lost 2 bases, with 10 bases spanning the gap. CDR1 is SGHAT and CDR2 is FQNNGV in the germline V gene. Assay used: immunoSEQ multiplex PCR; TCRdb lists only in-frame clones, some missing. The sample has about 94,000 clones, roughly 86% seen once; the top ten hold under 6%. Healthy donors had no documented immune events, such as infections, while sampled. Note on this clone: Its antigen remains unknown.

Sequenced sample: blood. The chain joins TRBV11-2 to TRBJ2-1; possible D gene TRBD2, 5 bases. This TCR was recovered from a person between 18 and 75 years old in good health. The CDR3, as DNA: TGTGCCAGCAGCATACGGGGAGCCTACAATGAGCAGTTCTTC. Amino acid sequence: CASSIRGAYNEQFF. The whole variable domain, remainder taken from reference TRBV11-2 and TRBJ2-1, is EAGVAQSPRYKIIEKRQSVAFWCNPISGHATLYWYQQILGQGPKLLIQFQNNGVVDDSQLPKDRFSAERLKGVDSTLKIQPAKLEDSAVYLCASSIRGAYNEQFFGPGTRLTVL.